This TCR beta chain was captured by sequencing in a study of cytomegalovirus exposure and HLA in healthy donors. Background on the study: Sequencing of about 179 million T cells in an earlier analysis found more than 100 million unique TCR beta sequences. Study outcomes and limitations: Later, an analysis found that common viral pathogens appeared to be linked with several of the most significant clusters. As confirmed in vitro, three CMV-associated chains were specific for CMV antigens. The authors later linked a missense DCLRE1C variant to TCR beta V- and J-gene trimming.

CDR1 and CDR2 from the germline V gene are SEHNR and FQNEAQ (reference sequence). V was shortened by 5 bases and J by 7 bases, with 14 bases between the two germline ends. This CDR3 comprises 13 residues. PCR amplification relied on 60 Vbeta primers (plus 13 Jbeta primers). TCRdb keeps only in-frame clones here, not all; method: immunoSEQ multiplex PCR. The sample contains about 100,000 clones, more than 80% of which appear only once. Points on this clone: Its specificity is not known.

The specimen was PBMCs. The TCR sequence derives from a man aged 25 to 40 in good health and CMV-seronegative. This rearrangement joins TRBV7-9 to TRBJ1-2; D possibly corresponds to TRBD1 (5 bases). Written as DNA, the CDR3 is TGTGCCAGCAGCCCGGGGGAGTATCCTGGCTACACCTTC. Its protein is CASSPGEYPGYTF.